This entry is about one T cell receptor beta chain. The antigen remains unidentified. TCRdb's table, derived via immunoSEQ multiplex PCR, lists solely in-frame clones and lacks some. The sample contains roughly 100,000 clones, approximately 94% of which appear only once. The sample belongs to a study of siplizumab effects on memory and regulatory T cells. Study-level points and caveats: Apparently more diverse than memory cells, naive T cells also seemed major alloresponse contributors.

CDR1 is LGHNA, CDR2 YNFKEQ, per germline. Trimming took 3 bases from V and 4 from J, leaving 6 bases between them. This CDR3 has 12 amino acids. The chain employs TRBV4-2 and TRBJ1-2, with D perhaps matching TRBD1 (6 bases). The receptor was derived from a human donor in good health. The sample comprised CD4+ T cells sorted from blood. The CDR3 sequence: CASSQDSYGYTF. The DNA of the CDR3 is TGTGCCAGCAGCCAGGACAGCTATGGCTACACCTTC.